The clone carrying this T cell receptor beta chain has a handful of counts. V was clipped by 1 base and J by 10 bases; unmatched bases: 11. CDR1 and CDR2 from the germline V gene are DFQATT and SNEGSKA (reference sequence). The CDR3 has 16 amino acids. The data were taken from a study of response to subunit inactivated influenza vaccine. TCRdb redid the calling of the RT-PCR reads with MiXCR, one entry per CDR3 protein. The table includes 650,000 to 800,000 distinct CDR3 sequences, about 15% detected once. The chain has TRBV20-1 and TRBJ2-1, with 12 bases fitting TRBD2. This sequence originates from a man aged 50-59 years who received an inactivated influenza vaccine. This specimen was PBMCs from blood, taken 14 to 15 days before vaccination. In DNA, the CDR3 is TGCAGTGCTAGAGGGATGGCTAGCGGGGGGGCCAGAGAGCAGTTCTTC. As protein: CSARGMASGGAREQFF.